These 27 T cell receptor beta chains came from one sample sequenced in a study of metastatic and nonmetastatic thyroid tumors. Nobody among the patients had been given any treatment before thyroid surgery. MiXCR re-clonotyped the PCR reads for TCRdb. The profile shows tens of thousands of clones, roughly an eighth of them singletons. Sample: blood. These receptor sequences come from a female donor with papillary thyroid cancer or a benign thyroid nodule (not recorded which). Some clones in this sample may be carry-over from other donors' samples.

This clone has ten or more counts. J is TRBJ2-2 and V is TRBV9; D might be TRBD2 (5 bases). Deletions cut 1 base from V and 6 bases from J, with 10 bases between. CDR1 and CDR2 from the germline V gene are SGDLS and YYNGEE. The CDR3 is 14 residues long. CDR3: CASSVTRFAGELFF. The CDR3, as DNA: TGTGCCAGCAGCGTAACTAGATTCGCCGGGGAGCTGTTTTTT.

Points on this clone: A read error may be the cause here, since a much bigger clone is one base away. The chain joins TRBV24-1 to TRBJ2-5; weak D call: TRBD1 (6 bases). CDR1 KGHDR and CDR2 SFDVKD come from the germline V gene. This CDR3 comprises 15 residues. The CDR3 protein is CANSDSARGSETQYF. DNA for the CDR3: TGTGCCAACAGTGATTCGGCCAGGGGAAGCGAGACCCAGTACTTC.

This clone was found many times. The gene calls are TRBV6-2 or TRBV6-3 and TRBJ2-3; the match to TRBD2 covers 9 bases. Germline-derived CDR1 and CDR2 are MNHEY and SVGEGT. V was pared by 0 bases and J by 0 bases, with 10 bases of the junction left unmatched. The CDR3 runs 19 residues. CDR3 region: CASSYSTSGLGASTDTQYF. As DNA, the CDR3 is TGTGCCAGCAGTTACTCGACTAGCGGCCTGGGGGCTAGCACAGATACGCAGTATTTT.

Comments on this clone: Given a much more abundant clone one base away, this may be a read error. This chain links TRBV18 with TRBJ2-3; 7 bases line up with TRBD1. V was clipped by 3 bases and J by 5 bases; unmatched bases: 8. The CDR3 is 15 residues long. Germline CDR1 is KGHSH and CDR2 is LQKENI. Here the CDR3 DNA reads TGTGCCAGCTCACCCCTCAGGACAGGTGTAGATACGCAGTATTTT. Protein product: CASSPLRTGVDTQYF.

This clone was observed many times. The J gene is TRBJ2-7, the V gene TRBV19; 12 bases are shared with TRBD1. Germline assignment: CDR1 LNHDA and CDR2 SQIVND (reference sequence). The V segment lost 5 bases and the J segment 7 bases; nucleotides outside the gene matches: 9. There are 15 residues in the CDR3. The CDR3 DNA follows: TGTGCCAGTAGTTCGCCGGGACAGGGGGCGGGGGAGCAGTACTTC. Its translation: CASSSPGQGAGEQYF.

There are many counts of this clone. Germline and junction disagree at one end, which may indicate a read error. The chain is built from TRBV7-9 and TRBJ2-5, with a tentative D call TRBD2 (5 bases). Germline assignment: CDR1 SEHNR and CDR2 FQNEAQ (reference sequence). The CDR3 is 12 residues long. CDR3 sequence reads: CASSQEGEAQYF. The CDR3 nucleotides are TGTGCCAGCAGCCAAGAGGGAGAGGCCCAGTACTTC.

The table lists this clone with many counts. This chain uses TRBV5-1 with TRBJ2-1, with 8 bases that match TRBD2. This CDR3 contains 15 residues. From germline, CDR1 is SGHRS and CDR2 YFSETQ. J was trimmed by 8 bases and V by 4 bases; bases with no gene match: 11. The CDR3 DNA reads TGCGCCAGCAGCATTGGACTAGCAGCTGTGGATGAGCAGTTCTTC. Protein product: CASSIGLAAVDEQFF. The full variable domain, completed using reference TRBV5-1 and TRBJ2-1, is KAGVTQTPRYLIKTRGQQVTLSCSPISGHRSVSWYQQTPGQGLQFLFEYFSETQRNKGNFPGRFSGRQFSNSRSEMNVSTLELGDSALYLCASSIGLAAVDEQFFGPGTRLTVL.

There are many counts of this clone. The V call is TRBV9, the J call TRBJ1-1, with 7 bases that match TRBD1. J gave up 1 base and V 3 bases, and 12 bases lay outside the gene matches. CDR1 is SGDLS, CDR2 YYNGEE, per germline. The CDR3 contains 17 residues. CDR3 nucleotide sequence: TGTGCCAGCAGCGGAGGGGGCGACCGCCCGGGGAACACTGAAGCTTTCTTT. It is translated as CASSGGGDRPGNTEAFF.

This chain connects TRBV20-1 to TRBJ2-1; TRBD2 aligns across 8 bases. The CDR3 runs to 12 residues. Germline loops: CDR1 DFQATT, CDR2 SNEGSKA (reference sequence). J gave up 7 bases and V 5 bases, and 4 bases lay outside the gene matches. The CDR3 loop is CSAQRERNEQFF. The CDR3 DNA is TGCAGTGCTCAGCGGGAGCGGAATGAGCAGTTCTTC.

This clone was observed many times. The chain combines TRBV5-1 with TRBJ2-7; D is unclear. This CDR3 has 14 residues. V was clipped by 0 bases and J by 3 bases, with 10 bases between them. Germline CDR1 and CDR2: SGHRS and YFSETQ. CDR3: CASSLGWQNYEQYF. CDR3 DNA: TGCGCCAGCAGCTTGGGTTGGCAGAACTACGAGCAGTACTTC.

This clone has a count of ten or more. The J gene is TRBJ2-2, the V gene TRBV20-1; the D is unclear. The V end lost 0 bases, the J end lost 3 bases, and 8 bases lay between the germline ends. In germline, CDR1 is DFQATT, CDR2 SNEGSKA (reference sequence). This CDR3 region has 14 residues. The DNA for the CDR3 is TGCAGTGCTAGAGATAAAGGGTACACCGGGGAGCTGTTTTTT. It encodes CSARDKGYTGELFF.

This clone is medium-sized by share. CDR3 in amino acids: CASSVGGWDNTDTQYF. CDR3 in DNA: TGTGCCAGCAGCGTAGGGGGGTGGGATAACACAGATACGCAGTATTTT. V gene TRBV9 combines with J gene TRBJ2-3; D tentatively fits TRBD1 or TRBD2 (5 bases each). Looked up from germline, CDR1 is SGDLS and CDR2 is YYNGEE. V lost 0 bases and J 2 bases, leaving 13 bases between the germline ends. The CDR3 is 16 amino acids.

Turning to this clone: A junction end diverges from the germline sequence, so it may reflect a read error. Other DNA variants within this sample encode the same CDR3. The chain recombines TRBV18 with TRBJ2-3, with 8 bases lining up with TRBD1. This CDR3 has 14 residues. In germline, CDR1 is KGHSH, CDR2 LQKENI. CDR3 nucleotide sequence: TGTGCCAGCTCACCCAGGGGGCACACAGATACGCAGTACTTT. Amino acids: CASSPRGHTDTQYF.

Many counts were recorded for this clone. This sequence joins TRBV20-1 and TRBJ2-5; D is perhaps TRBD2 (6 bases). This CDR3 is 12 amino acids long. Germline CDR1 is DFQATT and CDR2 is SNEGSKA (reference sequence). Trimming cost V 4 bases and J 1 base, with 7 bases left between them. The CDR3 is CSANSGQETQYF. In DNA form, the CDR3 reads TGCAGTGCTAATAGCGGCCAAGAGACCCAGTACTTC.

This clone has a count of ten or more. Other DNA sequences from this sample encode an identical CDR3 as well. This rearrangement joins TRBV6-5 to TRBJ2-3, with 9 bases that match TRBD2. Trimming at V came to 3 bases and at J to 1 base, leaving 2 bases not matched to a gene. The V gene's germline CDR1 is MNHEY and CDR2 SVGAGI. The CDR3 is 15 residues long. The CDR3 DNA reads TGTGCCAGCAGTTATGCGGGGGGGGGCACAGATACGCAGTATTTT. It is translated as CASSYAGGGTDTQYF.

Many counts were recorded for this clone. V usage is TRBV3-1 and J usage is TRBJ2-1, with TRBD2 matching 8 bases. Germline V gives CDR1 LGHDT, CDR2 YNNKEL (reference sequence). The CDR3 covers 16 residues. V was clipped by 1 base and J by 5 bases; unmatched bases: 7. The CDR3 protein is CASSQVRGRINNEQFF. As DNA, the CDR3 is TGTGCCAGCAGCCAAGTTCGCGGGAGGATCAACAATGAGCAGTTCTTC.

This clone was seen repeatedly, ten times or more. This chain uses TRBV12-3 or TRBV12-4 with TRBJ1-2; maybe TRBD1 (6 bases). The CDR3 spans 14 residues. Trimming removed 6 bases at V and 3 bases at J, with 14 bases between. Here the CDR3 DNA reads TGTGCCAGCAGCTCCAGGGGCTCCGACTATGGCTACACCTTC. This encodes CASSSRGSDYGYTF.

This clone was observed at least ten times. J is TRBJ2-4 and V is TRBV7-9, with D perhaps matching TRBD2 (6 bases). The germline V and J ends were trimmed by 1 base and 0 bases, with 10 bases remaining between them. The V gene's germline CDR1 is SEHNR and CDR2 FQNEAQ (reference sequence). This CDR3 is 16 amino acids long. CDR3 residues: CASSLGAGLAKNIQYF. Written as DNA, the CDR3 is TGTGCCAGCAGCTTAGGGGCGGGGTTAGCCAAAAACATTCAGTACTTC.

In this sample, this clone turned up many times. The V and J genes are TRBV7-8 and TRBJ2-7; TRBD1 is a possible D gene (6 bases). CDR3 size: 15 residues. Deletions cut 5 bases from V and 0 bases from J, with 14 bases between. The germline V gene encodes CDR1 SGHVS and CDR2 FQNEAQ. CDR3 amino acids: CASSMGQVFSYEQYF. Written as DNA, the CDR3 is TGTGCCAGCAGCATGGGACAAGTTTTCTCCTACGAGCAGTACTTC. Together with reference TRBV7-8 and TRBJ2-7, the CDR3 gives the full variable domain: GAGVSQSPRYKVAKRGQDVALRCDPISGHVSLFWYQQALGQGPEFLTYFQNEAQLDKSGLPSDRFFAERPEGSVSTLKIQRTQQEDSAVYLCASSMGQVFSYEQYFGPGTRLTVT.

This clone was counted at least ten times. This sequence joins TRBV9 and TRBJ2-3, with no clear D. Germline CDR1 reads SGDLS; CDR2 reads YYNGEE. Between the trimmed V and J ends, which lost 1 base and 3 bases, there was a span of 12 bases. The CDR3 consists of 15 residues. The CDR3 here is CASSVWDFSTDTQYF. CDR3 coding DNA: TGTGCCAGCAGCGTATGGGATTTTAGTACAGATACGCAGTATTTT.

The chain uses TRBV24-1 and TRBJ2-1; D is unresolved. V was shortened by 3 bases and J by 4 bases, with 9 bases between the two germline ends. Germline V lookup: CDR1 KGHDR, CDR2 SFDVKD. The CDR3 has 14 amino acids. CDR3 sequence: CATSDRSAYNEQFF. Here the CDR3 DNA reads TGTGCCACCAGTGATAGGTCAGCTTACAATGAGCAGTTCTTC.

This clone was counted at least ten times. A much larger clone differs by one base, so this may be a read error. The chain couples TRBV10-3 to TRBJ2-7; no definite D call. The CDR3 consists of 16 residues. V lost 2 bases to trimming and J lost 7 bases, with 21 bases between them. Germline V CDR1 and CDR2: ENHRY, SYGVKD. The CDR3, as DNA: TGTGCCATCAGTGAGCCGACTTTGCAAACGATGTGGGAGCAGTACTTC. Its protein is CAISEPTLQTMWEQYF.

This clone was counted ten times or more. This chain links TRBV30 with TRBJ1-3; 8 bases line up with TRBD1. With 3 bases clipped from V and 0 bases from J, the junction kept 4 bases outside the gene matches. The germline gives CDR1 GTSNPN, CDR2 SVGIG (reference sequence). The CDR3 extends over 15 amino acids. The CDR3 protein is CAWSRGPGSGNTIYF. CDR3 DNA: TGTGCCTGGAGCAGGGGGCCAGGCTCTGGAAACACCATATATTTT.

This clone is medium-sized in the sample. The chain links TRBV13 to TRBJ1-2; 7 bases match TRBD1. This CDR3 spans 15 amino acids. Germline loops: CDR1 PRHDT, CDR2 FYEKMQ (reference sequence). V lost 5 bases, J lost 4 bases, and 10 bases stayed unmatched. The CDR3 sequence is CASSDRSGQIYGYTF. The CDR3 bases are TGTGCCAGCAGCGATCGATCGGGACAGATCTATGGCTACACCTTC. Supplemented by reference TRBV13 and TRBJ1-2, the full variable domain reads AAGVIQSPRHLIKEKRETATLKCYPIPRHDTVYWYQQGPGQDPQFLISFYEKMQSDKGSIPDRFSAQQFSDYHSELNMSSLELGDSALYFCASSDRSGQIYGYTFGSGTRLTVV.

The CDR3: CASSLPRTYQETQYF. The DNA of the CDR3 is TGTGCCAGCAGCTTGCCAAGGACGTACCAAGAGACCCAGTACTTC. The J gene is TRBJ2-5, the V gene TRBV5-5; D not resolved. Trimming removed 1 base at V and 0 bases at J, with 10 bases between. From germline, CDR1 is SGHKS and CDR2 YYEKEE (reference sequence). This CDR3 is built from 15 residues.

This clone was recorded at least ten times. The CDR3 spells CASSQEAREYGYTF. The CDR3 DNA reads as TGCGCCAGCAGCCAAGAGGCCAGGGAGTATGGCTACACCTTC. The chain uses TRBV4-1 and TRBJ1-2, with D tentatively TRBD1 (5 bases). Per germline, CDR1 MGHRA and CDR2 YSYEKL. CDR3 length equals 14 residues. V was pared by 0 bases and J by 5 bases, with 10 bases between.

The table lists this clone with many counts. This sequence joins TRBV7-6 and TRBJ1-1; D gene uncertain. Germline V CDR1 and CDR2: SGHVS, FNYEAQ. V lost 2 bases, J lost 0 bases, and 10 bases lay in between. This CDR3 has 15 residues. The chain's CDR3 is CASSLRSAMNTEAFF. CDR3 nucleotide sequence: TGTGCCAGCAGCTTACGTTCTGCAATGAACACTGAAGCTTTCTTT.